The clone carrying this TCR beta chain was seen once. Clones were read by immunoSEQ multiplex PCR, and TCRdb kept only the in-frame ones, dropping some. The sample shows some 100,000 clones, around 84% of them seen only once. With V trimmed by 8 bases and J by 8 bases, 17 bases remained unmatched. CDR1 is SGHRS, CDR2 YFSETQ, per germline. This CDR3 comprises 18 residues. The data are from a study of OX40 agonist ivuxolimab in advanced cancers. This rearrangement joins TRBV5-1 to TRBJ2-3; 16 nucleotides agree with TRBD2. The sequenced sample was CD4+ or CD8+ T cells sorted from blood, obtained in a trial of the OX40 agonist ivuxolimab. This sequence was found in an adult with an advanced solid tumor such as melanoma, head and neck, liver or kidney cancer. CDR3 sequence: CARWRGTSGRALRSTQYF. CDR3 DNA sequence: TGCGCCAGATGGCGGGGGACTAGCGGGAGGGCCCTTAGGAGTACGCAGTATTTT.